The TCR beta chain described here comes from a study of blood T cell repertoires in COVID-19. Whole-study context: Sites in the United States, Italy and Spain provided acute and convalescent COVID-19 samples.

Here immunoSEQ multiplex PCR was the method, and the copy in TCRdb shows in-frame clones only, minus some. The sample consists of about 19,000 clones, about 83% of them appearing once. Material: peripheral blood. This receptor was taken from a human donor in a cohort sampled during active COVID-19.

CDR3 DNA sequence: TGTGCCAGCAGGGAGAGGGTCACCGGGGAGCTGTTTTTT. Its protein is CASRERVTGELFF. This chain uses TRBV6-5 with TRBJ2-2; the D gene is possibly TRBD2 (5 bases). The CDR3 has 13 residues. Trimming cost V 6 bases and J 4 bases, with 9 bases left between them. Germline CDR1 reads MNHEY; CDR2 reads SVGAGI.